The next 4 T cell receptor beta chains were all read from a single sample in a study of control samples from healthy donors and cancer patients. The repertoire was sequenced with immunoSEQ multiplex PCR; TCRdb's copy has only in-frame clones and lacks some. The table has over 150,000 clones, about nine tenths seen once; the top ten hold around 2.2%. Sequencing input: blood. The receptor set was obtained from a woman in her thirties or forties in good health.

This clone came up once. This rearrangement joins TRBV11-1 to TRBJ1-2, with D possibly TRBD1 on 5 matching bases. Germline V CDR1 and CDR2: SGHAT, FQDESV (reference sequence). V lost 3 bases and J lost 4, with 9 bases in between. The CDR3 sequence is 13 residues long. The CDR3 protein is CASSFGGSYGYTF. DNA of the CDR3: TGTGCCAGCAGCTTCGGGGGATCCTATGGCTACACCTTC.

This clone has only one observation. This sequence joins TRBV7-2 and TRBJ1-1; TRBD1 aligns across 7 bases. The junction had 3 bases not matched to a gene; V was cut back by 1 base and J by 1 base. The CDR3 consists of 15 residues. CDR1 and CDR2 from the germline V gene are SGHTA and FQGNSA. CDR3 sequence reads: CASSLGGQSNTEAFF. CDR3 in DNA: TGTGCCAGCAGCTTAGGGGGACAGTCGAACACTGAAGCTTTCTTT.

This clone was seen once. The chain has TRBV19 and TRBJ1-2; 9 positions agree with TRBD1. The germline V gene encodes CDR1 LNHDA and CDR2 SQIVND (reference sequence). The CDR3 spans 13 residues. V dropped 7 bases and J dropped 7; count of bases not matched to a gene: 7. CDR3 region: CASKPGTGSGYTF. CDR3 bases: TGTGCCAGTAAGCCCGGGACAGGGTCTGGCTACACCTTC.

The chain uses TRBV12-3 or TRBV12-4 and TRBJ2-7, with D maybe TRBD1 (6 bases). V was shortened by 6 bases and J by 3 bases, with 9 bases between the two germline ends. The CDR3 has 12 amino acids. Written as DNA, the CDR3 is TGTGCCAGCAGCAGGGGTGACTACGAGCAGTACTTC. Translated, it gives CASSRGDYEQYF.